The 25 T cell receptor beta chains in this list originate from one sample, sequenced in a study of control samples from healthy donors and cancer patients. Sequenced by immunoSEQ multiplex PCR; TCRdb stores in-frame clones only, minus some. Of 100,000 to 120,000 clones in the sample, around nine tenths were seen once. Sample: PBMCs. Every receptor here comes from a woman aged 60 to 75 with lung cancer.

Written as DNA, the CDR3 is TGTGCCAGCAGCTTGGGACAGGGTGGTGGCTACACCTTC. Protein: CASSLGQGGGYTF. The rearrangement links TRBV5-8 to TRBJ1-2; 7 bases align to TRBD1. Germline values: CDR1 SGHTS, CDR2 YDEGEE. The CDR3 is made up of 13 amino acids. V gave up 0 bases and J gave up 7 bases; unmatched junction bases: 3.

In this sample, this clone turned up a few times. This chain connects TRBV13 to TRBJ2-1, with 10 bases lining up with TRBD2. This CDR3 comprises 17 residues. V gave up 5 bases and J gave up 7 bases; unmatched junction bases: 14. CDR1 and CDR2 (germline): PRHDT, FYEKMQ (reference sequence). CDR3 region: CASSRIPLAGMINEQFF. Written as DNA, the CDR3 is TGTGCCAGCAGCCGAATTCCACTAGCGGGAATGATAAATGAGCAGTTCTTC.

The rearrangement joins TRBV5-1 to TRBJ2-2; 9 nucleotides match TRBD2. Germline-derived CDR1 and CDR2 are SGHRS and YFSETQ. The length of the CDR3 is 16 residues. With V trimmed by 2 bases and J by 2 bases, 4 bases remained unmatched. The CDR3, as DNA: TGCGCCAGCAGCTTCCAGACTAGCGGAAACACCGGGGAGCTGTTTTTT. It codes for CASSFQTSGNTGELFF.

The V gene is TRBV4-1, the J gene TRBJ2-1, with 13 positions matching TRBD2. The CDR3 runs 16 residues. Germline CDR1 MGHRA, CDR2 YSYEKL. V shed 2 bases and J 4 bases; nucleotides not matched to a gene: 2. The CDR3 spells CASSQTTSGGYNEQFF. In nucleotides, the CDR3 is TGCGCCAGCAGCCAAACGACTAGCGGGGGGTACAATGAGCAGTTCTTC.

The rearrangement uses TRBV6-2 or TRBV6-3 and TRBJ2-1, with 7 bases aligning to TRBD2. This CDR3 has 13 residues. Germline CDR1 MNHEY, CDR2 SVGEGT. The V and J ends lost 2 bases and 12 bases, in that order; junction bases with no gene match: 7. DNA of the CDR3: TGTGCCAGCAGTTACCCGGGACTACACCGGCAGTTCTTC. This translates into CASSYPGLHRQFF.

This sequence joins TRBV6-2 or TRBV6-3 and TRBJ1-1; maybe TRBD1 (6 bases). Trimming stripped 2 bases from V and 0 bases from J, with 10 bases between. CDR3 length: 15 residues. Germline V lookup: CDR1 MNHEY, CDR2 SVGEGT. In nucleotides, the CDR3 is TGTGCCAGCAGTTACATTCAGGGGCTGAACACTGAAGCTTTCTTT. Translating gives CASSYIQGLNTEAFF.

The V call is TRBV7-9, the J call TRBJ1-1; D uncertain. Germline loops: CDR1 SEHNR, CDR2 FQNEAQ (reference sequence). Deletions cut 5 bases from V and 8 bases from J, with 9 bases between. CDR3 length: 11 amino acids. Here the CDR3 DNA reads TGTGCCAGCAGCGCGGAGGCGGAAGCTTTCTTT. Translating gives CASSAEAEAFF.

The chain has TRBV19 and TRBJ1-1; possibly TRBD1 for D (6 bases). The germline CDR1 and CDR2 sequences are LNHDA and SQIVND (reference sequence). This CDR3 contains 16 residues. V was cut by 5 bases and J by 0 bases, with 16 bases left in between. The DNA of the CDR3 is TGTGCCAGTAGTGAAACCCGGGACATGATGAACACTGAAGCTTTCTTT. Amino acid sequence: CASSETRDMMNTEAFF.

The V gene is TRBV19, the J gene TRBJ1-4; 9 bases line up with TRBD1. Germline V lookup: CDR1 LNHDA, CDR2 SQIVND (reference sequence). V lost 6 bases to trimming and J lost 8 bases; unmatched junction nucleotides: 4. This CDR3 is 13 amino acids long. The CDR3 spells CASSRGTGEKLFF. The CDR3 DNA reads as TGTGCCAGTAGCCGAGGGACAGGGGAAAAACTGTTTTTT.

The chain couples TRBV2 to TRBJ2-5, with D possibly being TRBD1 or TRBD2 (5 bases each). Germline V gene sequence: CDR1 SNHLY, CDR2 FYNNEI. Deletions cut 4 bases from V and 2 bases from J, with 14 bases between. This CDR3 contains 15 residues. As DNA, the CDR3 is TGTGCCAGCAGTGGGACGGGGCCAGATCAAGAGACCCAGTACTTC. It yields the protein CASSGTGPDQETQYF. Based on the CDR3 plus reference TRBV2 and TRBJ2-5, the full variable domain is EPEVTQTPSHQVTQMGQEVILRCVPISNHLYFYWYRQILGQKVEFLVSFYNNEISEKSEIFDDQFSVERPDGSNFTLKIRSTKLEDSAMYFCASSGTGPDQETQYFGPGTRLLVL.

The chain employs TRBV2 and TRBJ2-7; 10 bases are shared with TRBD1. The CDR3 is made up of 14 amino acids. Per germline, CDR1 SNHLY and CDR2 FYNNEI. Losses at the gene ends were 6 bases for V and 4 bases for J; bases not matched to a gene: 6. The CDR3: CASSGDRGRYEQYF. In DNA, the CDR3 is TGTGCCAGCAGCGGGGACAGGGGCCGATACGAGCAGTACTTC.

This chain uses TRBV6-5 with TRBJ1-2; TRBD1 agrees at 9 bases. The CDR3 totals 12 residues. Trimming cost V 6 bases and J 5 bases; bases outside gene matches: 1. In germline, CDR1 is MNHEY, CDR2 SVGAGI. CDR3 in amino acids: CASRGTGYGYTF. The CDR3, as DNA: TGTGCCAGCAGAGGGACAGGGTATGGCTACACCTTC.

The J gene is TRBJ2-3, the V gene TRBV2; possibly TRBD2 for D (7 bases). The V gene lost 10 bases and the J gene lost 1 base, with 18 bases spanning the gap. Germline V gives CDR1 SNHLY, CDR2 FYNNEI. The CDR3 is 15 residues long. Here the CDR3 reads CATPAGASGTDTQYF. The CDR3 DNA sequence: TGTGCCACCCCCGCGGGGGCCAGTGGCACAGATACGCAGTATTTT. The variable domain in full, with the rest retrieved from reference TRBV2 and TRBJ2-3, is EPEVTQTPSHQVTQMGQEVILRCVPISNHLYFYWYRQILGQKVEFLVSFYNNEISEKSEIFDDQFSVERPDGSNFTLKIRSTKLEDSAMYFCATPAGASGTDTQYFGPGTRLTVL.

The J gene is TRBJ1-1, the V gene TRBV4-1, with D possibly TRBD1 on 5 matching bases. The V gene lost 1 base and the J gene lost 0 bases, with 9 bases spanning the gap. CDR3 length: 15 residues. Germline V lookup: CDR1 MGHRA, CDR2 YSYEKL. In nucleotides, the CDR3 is TGCGCCAGCAGCCAAGGGGGCGGGGTGAACACTGAAGCTTTCTTT. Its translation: CASSQGGGVNTEAFF.

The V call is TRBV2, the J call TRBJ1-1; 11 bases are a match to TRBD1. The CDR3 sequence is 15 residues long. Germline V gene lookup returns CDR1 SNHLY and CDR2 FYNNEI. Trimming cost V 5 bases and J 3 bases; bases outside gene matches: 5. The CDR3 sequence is CASSPDRGRHTEAFF. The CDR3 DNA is TGTGCCAGCAGTCCGGACAGGGGGCGGCACACTGAAGCTTTCTTT.

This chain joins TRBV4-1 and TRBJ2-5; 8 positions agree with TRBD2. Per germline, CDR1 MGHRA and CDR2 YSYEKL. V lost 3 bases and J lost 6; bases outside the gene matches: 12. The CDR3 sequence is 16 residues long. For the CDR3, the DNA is TGCGCCAGCAGCCAGATTGAGACGGGGGGGCCCAAGACCCAGTACTTC. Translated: CASSQIETGGPKTQYF.

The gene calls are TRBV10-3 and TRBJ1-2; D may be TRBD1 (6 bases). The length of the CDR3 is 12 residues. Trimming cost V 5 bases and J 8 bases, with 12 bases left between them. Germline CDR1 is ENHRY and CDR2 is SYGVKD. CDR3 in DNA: TGTGCCATCAGTCCCAGGGGCGGGGGCTACACCTTC. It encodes CAISPRGGGYTF.

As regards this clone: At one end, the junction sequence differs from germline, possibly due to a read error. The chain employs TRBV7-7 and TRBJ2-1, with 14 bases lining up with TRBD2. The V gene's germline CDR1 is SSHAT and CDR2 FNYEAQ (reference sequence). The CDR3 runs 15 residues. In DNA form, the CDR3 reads TGTGCTAGCAGCTTGGGACTAGCGGGAGCGGAGGAGCAGTTCTTC. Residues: CASSLGLAGAEEQFF.

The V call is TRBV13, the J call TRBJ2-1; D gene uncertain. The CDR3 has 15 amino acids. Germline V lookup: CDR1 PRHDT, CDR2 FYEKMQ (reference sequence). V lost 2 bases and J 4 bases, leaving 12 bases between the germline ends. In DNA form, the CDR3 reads TGTGCCAGCAGCTTAAGGGCCACGCCTTACAATGAGCAGTTCTTC. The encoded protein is CASSLRATPYNEQFF. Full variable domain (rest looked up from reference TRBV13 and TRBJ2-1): AAGVIQSPRHLIKEKRETATLKCYPIPRHDTVYWYQQGPGQDPQFLISFYEKMQSDKGSIPDRFSAQQFSDYHSELNMSSLELGDSALYFCASSLRATPYNEQFFGPGTRLTVL.

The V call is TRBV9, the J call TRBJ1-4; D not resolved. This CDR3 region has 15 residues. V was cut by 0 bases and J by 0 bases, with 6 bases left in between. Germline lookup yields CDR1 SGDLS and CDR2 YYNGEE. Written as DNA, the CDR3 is TGTGCCAGCAGCGTAGCGGGGACAACTAATGAAAAACTGTTTTTT. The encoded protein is CASSVAGTTNEKLFF.

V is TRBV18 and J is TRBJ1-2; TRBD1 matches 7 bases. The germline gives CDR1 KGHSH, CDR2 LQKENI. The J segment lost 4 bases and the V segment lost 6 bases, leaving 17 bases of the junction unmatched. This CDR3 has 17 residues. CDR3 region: CASSATGDTGSGYGYTF. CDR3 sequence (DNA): TGTGCCAGCTCGGCAACAGGGGACACGGGTAGCGGCTATGGCTACACCTTC.

The CDR3 region has the DNA TGCAGCGTTGCCGGGGATACAGATACGCAGTATTTT. As protein: CSVAGDTDTQYF. V and J are TRBV29-1 and TRBJ2-3, with a weak D call TRBD2 (5 bases). CDR1 and CDR2 from the germline V gene are SQVTM and ANQGSEA. This CDR3 is 12 amino acids long. V was pared by 4 bases and J by 3 bases, with 8 bases between.

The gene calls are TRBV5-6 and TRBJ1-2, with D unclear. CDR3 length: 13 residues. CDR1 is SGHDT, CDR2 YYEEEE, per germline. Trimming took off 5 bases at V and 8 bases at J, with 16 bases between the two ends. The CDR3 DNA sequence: TGTGCCAGCAGACGGACCCAAGTCGAAGGCTACACCTTC. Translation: CASRRTQVEGYTF.

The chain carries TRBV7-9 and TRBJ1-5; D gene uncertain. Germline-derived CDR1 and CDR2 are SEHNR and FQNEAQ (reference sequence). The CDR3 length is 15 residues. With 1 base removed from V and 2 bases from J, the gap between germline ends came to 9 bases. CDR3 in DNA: TGTGCCAGCAGCTTAGGGAGTTCGGGCAATCAGCCCCAGCATTTT. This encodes CASSLGSSGNQPQHF. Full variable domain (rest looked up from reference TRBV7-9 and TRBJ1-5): DTGVSQNPRHKITKRGQNVTFRCDPISEHNRLYWYRQTLGQGPEFLTYFQNEAQLEKSRLLSDRFSAERPKGSFSTLEIQRTEQGDSAMYLCASSLGSSGNQPQHFGDGTRLSIL.

The CDR3 sequence: CASSAPGTADTQYF. The CDR3 DNA sequence: TGTGCCAGTAGTGCTCCCGGGACAGCAGATACGCAGTATTTT. The chain employs TRBV19 and TRBJ2-3; 7 bases align to TRBD1. This CDR3 contains 14 residues. The germline gives CDR1 LNHDA, CDR2 SQIVND (reference sequence). V shed 5 bases and J 4 bases; nucleotides not matched to a gene: 6.